The 23 T cell receptor beta chains listed next were all sequenced from one sample in a study of T-cell reconstitution after alpha-beta-depleted transplantation in children. It was with unique molecular identifiers that the TCRbeta library was prepared. TCRdb itself ran the PCR reads through MiXCR, one entry per CDR3 protein. The data hold 400,000 to 500,000 distinct CDR3 sequences, with approximately 11% observed a single time. The sequenced sample was PBMCs from the stem cell graft donor, obtained from the stem cell graft. The receptors stem from a human donor who donated a stem cell graft to a child with acute myeloid leukemia.

As concerns this clonotype: A read error is possible here, since a much larger clone lies one base away. J is TRBJ2-7 and V is TRBV7-2, with D possibly matching TRBD1 (6 bases). The V gene's germline CDR1 is SGHTA and CDR2 FQGNSA. The length of the CDR3 is 15 residues. The CDR3 DNA follows: TGTGCCAGCAGCTTAGCGGGGGCGAGCTCCTGCGAGCAGTACTTC. This sequence encodes CASSLAGASSCEQYF.

This clonotype was found many times. The V gene is TRBV7-2, the J gene TRBJ1-5; D unclear. Germline loops: CDR1 SGHTA, CDR2 FQGNSA. This CDR3 is built from 12 residues. Trimming removed 0 bases at V and 4 bases at J, with 1 base between. The CDR3 region has the DNA TGTGCCAGCAGCTTAGCAAATCAGCCCCAGCATTTT. Amino acid sequence: CASSLANQPQHF.

This clonotype was counted a few times. The rearrangement joins TRBV6-2 or TRBV6-3 to TRBJ2-2; 8 bases are shared with TRBD1. The germline V gene encodes CDR1 MNHEY and CDR2 SVGEGT. The J segment lost 3 bases and the V segment lost 7 bases, leaving 4 bases of the junction unmatched. CDR3 size: 14 residues. CDR3 residues: CASNNRGDTGELFF. The CDR3, as DNA: TGTGCCAGCAATAACAGGGGGGACACCGGGGAGCTGTTTTTT.

There are many counts of this clonotype. The J gene is TRBJ2-1, the V gene TRBV10-3, with a possible D match to TRBD2 (6 bases). With 0 bases removed from V and 1 base from J, the gap between germline ends came to 19 bases. Germline V lookup: CDR1 ENHRY, CDR2 SYGVKD. The CDR3 consists of 19 residues. The CDR3 spells CAISESEGRIGGSYNEQFF. CDR3 nucleotide sequence: TGTGCCATCAGTGAGTCGGAGGGGAGGATCGGAGGGTCCTACAATGAGCAGTTCTTC.

In its sample, this clonotype was seen a few times. CDR3 region: CASSLFTDDTGELFF. For the CDR3, the DNA is TGCGCCAGCAGCTTGTTTACAGACGACACCGGGGAGCTGTTTTTT. The V and J genes are TRBV5-1 and TRBJ2-2; D unresolved. The CDR3 runs to 15 residues. Trimming shortened V by 1 base and J by 3 bases, and 10 bases separated the two germline ends. Germline values: CDR1 SGHRS, CDR2 YFSETQ.

This clonotype occurred many times. This chain links TRBV20-1 with TRBJ2-5; D is unclear. Trimming took 6 bases from V and 1 from J, leaving 18 bases between them. This CDR3 is built from 15 residues. Germline V gene data show CDR1 as DFQATT and CDR2 as SNEGSKA (reference sequence). The CDR3 region has the DNA TGCAGTGCCGACTTTAAGCCCGGAACCCAAGAGACCCAGTACTTC. Translating gives CSADFKPGTQETQYF.

The sample holds a few counts of this clonotype. This sequence joins TRBV9 and TRBJ2-1; TRBD2 aligns across 11 bases. Germline V gene data show CDR1 as SGDLS and CDR2 as YYNGEE. Germline trimming cut 4 bases from V and 4 bases from J; bases unmatched to any gene: 10. The CDR3 runs to 17 residues. CDR3 DNA: TGTGCCAGCAGCAGTTTAGCGGGGGGGTTGGGTTACAATGAGCAGTTCTTC. Protein: CASSSLAGGLGYNEQFF.

This rearrangement joins TRBV7-8 to TRBJ2-7; D remains unclear. The CDR3 loop spans 14 amino acids. V lost 7 bases and J 0 bases, leaving 13 bases between the germline ends. Germline V gene lookup returns CDR1 SGHVS and CDR2 FQNEAQ. This chain's CDR3 is CASIPDRSSYEQYF. The CDR3 bases are TGTGCCAGCATCCCAGACCGAAGCTCCTACGAGCAGTACTTC.

This clonotype was recorded a few times. CDR3 sequence: CSVAIGTGSYSNQPQHF. In DNA, the CDR3 is TGCAGCGTTGCGATTGGGACAGGCTCCTATAGCAATCAGCCCCAGCATTTT. This chain uses TRBV29-1 with TRBJ1-5, with 8 bases matching TRBD1. Unmatched junction bases numbered 11, after V lost 4 bases and J lost 0 bases. CDR1 and CDR2 (germline): SQVTM, ANQGSEA. The CDR3 contains 17 residues.

This clonotype was detected only a few times. The V gene is TRBV5-6, the J gene TRBJ2-7, with D perhaps TRBD1 (6 bases). Germline CDR1 and CDR2: SGHDT and YYEEEE. CDR3 length: 13 residues. Trimming cost V 2 bases and J 7 bases, with 13 bases left between them. The CDR3 DNA sequence: TGTGCCAGCAGCTTCGGGACACTGGGGGAGCAGTACGTC. It is translated as CASSFGTLGEQYV.

V is TRBV7-2 and J is TRBJ2-1; TRBD2 aligns across 10 bases. With V trimmed by 5 bases and J by 7 bases, 11 bases remained unmatched. This CDR3 region has 16 residues. The germline CDR1 and CDR2 sequences are SGHTA and FQGNSA. The DNA for the CDR3 is TGTGCCAGCAGCCCACAGGGCACTAGCGGGACGAATGAGCAGTTCTTC. Protein product: CASSPQGTSGTNEQFF.

This clonotype was found many times. The rearrangement uses TRBV3-1 and TRBJ2-3; 12 bases are shared with TRBD2. Trimming at V came to 3 bases and at J to 2 bases, leaving 9 bases not matched to a gene. Germline assignment: CDR1 LGHDT and CDR2 YNNKEL (reference sequence). The CDR3 covers 18 residues. The CDR3 loop is CASSHRTSGVGVTDTQYF. For the CDR3, the DNA is TGTGCCAGCAGCCACCGGACTAGCGGGGTTGGAGTCACAGATACGCAGTATTTT.

The sample holds a few counts of this clonotype. This rearrangement joins TRBV4-2 to TRBJ2-7; the D gene is possibly TRBD2 (6 bases). The CDR3 is 16 amino acids. Germline V gene sequence: CDR1 LGHNA, CDR2 YNFKEQ. V shed 4 bases and J shed 0 bases, with 16 bases lying between them. The CDR3 DNA reads TGTGCCAGCAGCCCCCTCGGGACTCCTAGCTCCTACGAGCAGTACTTC. Residues: CASSPLGTPSSYEQYF.

This chain uses TRBV11-1 with TRBJ1-4, with a tentative D call TRBD1 (5 bases). Trimming cost V 3 bases and J 8 bases, with 31 bases left between them. The germline V gene has CDR1 SGHAT and CDR2 FQDESV (reference sequence). The length of the CDR3 is 20 residues. The DNA of the CDR3 is TGTGCCAGCAGCTTCGAACCGAGGAGAGACAGACCAAGGGATTGGGAAAAACTGTTTTTT. Its translation: CASSFEPRRDRPRDWEKLFF.

At least ten counts were recorded for this clonotype. This chain links TRBV2 with TRBJ1-2; 7 bases align to TRBD1. CDR1 is SNHLY and CDR2 is FYNNEI in the germline V gene. The CDR3 totals 12 residues. V dropped 6 bases and J dropped 8; count of bases not matched to a gene: 6. Here the CDR3 reads CASRGTVTGYTF. Here the CDR3 DNA reads TGTGCCAGCAGGGGGACAGTCACGGGCTACACCTTC. Supplemented by reference TRBV2 and TRBJ1-2, the full variable domain reads EPEVTQTPSHQVTQMGQEVILRCVPISNHLYFYWYRQILGQKVEFLVSFYNNEISEKSEIFDDQFSVERPDGSNFTLKIRSTKLEDSAMYFCASRGTVTGYTFGSGTRLTVV.

This chain uses TRBV6-1 with TRBJ2-3, with D perhaps given as TRBD1 or TRBD2 (5 bases each). This CDR3 spans 15 amino acids. Trimming cost V 4 bases and J 4 bases, with 15 bases left between them. Germline loops: CDR1 MNHNS, CDR2 SASEGT. The CDR3 loop reads CASSARDPNSDTQYF. DNA of the CDR3: TGTGCCAGCAGTGCCCGGGACCCTAATTCAGATACGCAGTATTTT.

This clonotype showed up many times. V is TRBV20-1 and J is TRBJ2-3, with 7 positions matching TRBD1. Losses at the gene ends were 2 bases for V and 3 bases for J; bases not matched to a gene: 2. Germline V gene data show CDR1 as DFQATT and CDR2 as SNEGSKA (reference sequence). The CDR3 totals 13 residues. CDR3 sequence (DNA): TGCAGTGCTAGATACAGGGGTACAGATACGCAGTATTTT. This sequence encodes CSARYRGTDTQYF.

This sequence joins TRBV15 and TRBJ2-1; TRBD1 is a possible D gene (5 bases). The germline gives CDR1 LNHNV, CDR2 YYDKDF (reference sequence). This CDR3 has 15 amino acids. Trimming stripped 4 bases from V and 0 bases from J, with 10 bases between. CDR3 amino acids: CATSMGRSSYNEQFF. The CDR3 nucleotides are TGTGCCACCAGCATGGGGCGGAGCTCCTACAATGAGCAGTTCTTC.

The rearrangement uses TRBV5-1 and TRBJ2-1; D is perhaps TRBD1 or TRBD2 (6 bases each). Deletions cut 3 bases from V and 7 bases from J, with 11 bases between. The CDR3 consists of 13 residues. CDR1 and CDR2 from the germline V gene are SGHRS and YFSETQ. This chain's CDR3 is CASSYWGANEQFF. The CDR3 coding sequence is TGCGCCAGCAGCTATTGGGGGGCGAATGAGCAGTTCTTC.

The chain couples TRBV11-2 to TRBJ2-5; 11 bases map to TRBD2. Germline V gene data show CDR1 as SGHAT and CDR2 as FQNNGV. The CDR3 totals 18 residues. The V gene end was trimmed by 7 bases and the J gene end by 1 base; junction bases not matched to a gene: 14. The CDR3: CASTPGGLAGGAQETQYF. The CDR3 nucleotides are TGTGCCAGCACCCCAGGAGGGCTAGCGGGGGGCGCCCAAGAGACCCAGTACTTC. Combining the CDR3 with reference TRBV11-2 and TRBJ2-5 gives the whole variable domain EAGVAQSPRYKIIEKRQSVAFWCNPISGHATLYWYQQILGQGPKLLIQFQNNGVVDDSQLPKDRFSAERLKGVDSTLKIQPAKLEDSAVYLCASTPGGLAGGAQETQYFGPGTRLLVL.

CDR3: CSVMGQDLVTF. In DNA, the CDR3 is TGCAGCGTTATGGGACAGGACCTCGTGACCTTC. The genes are TRBV29-1 and TRBJ1-2; TRBD1 matches at 8 bases. The CDR3 length is 11 residues. CDR1 and CDR2 (germline): SQVTM, ANQGSEA. The junction had 10 bases not matched to a gene; V was cut back by 5 bases and J by 14 bases.

This clonotype was picked up a small number of times. The rearrangement links TRBV4-2 to TRBJ1-4, with D unclear. Trimming removed 1 base at V and 7 bases at J, with 10 bases between. The germline V gene has CDR1 LGHNA and CDR2 YNFKEQ. This CDR3 contains 14 residues. CDR3 in amino acids: CASSQGLEGEKLFF. CDR3 coding DNA: TGTGCCAGCAGCCAAGGATTGGAGGGTGAAAAACTGTTTTTT.

This clonotype has ten or more counts. V and J are TRBV30 and TRBJ1-5, with D maybe TRBD1 (6 bases). There are 14 residues in the CDR3. Looked up from germline, CDR1 is GTSNPN and CDR2 is SVGIG (reference sequence). The germline V and J ends were trimmed by 3 bases and 0 bases, with 9 bases remaining between them. CDR3 in amino acids: CAWRQGFSNQPQHF. CDR3 nucleotide sequence: TGTGCCTGGAGACAGGGATTTAGCAATCAGCCCCAGCATTTT.